The 23 T cell receptor beta chains listed next were all sequenced from one sample in a study of T cell responses to AZD1222 COVID-19 vaccine. Sequencing used immunoSEQ multiplex PCR; TCRdb keeps in-frame clones, though not all of them. The sample comprises roughly 70,000 clones, 75% to 95% of which are singletons, and 6.3% rests with the top ten. The source material was peripheral blood, sampled 28 days after the second dose of the MenACWY control vaccine. The receptors were sampled from an adult who received the MenACWY meningococcal vaccine as a control.

The J gene is TRBJ2-1, the V gene TRBV7-9, with D possibly TRBD2 on 6 matching bases. This CDR3 spans 14 amino acids. The V gene's germline CDR1 is SEHNR and CDR2 FQNEAQ (reference sequence). The CDR3, as DNA: TGTTCCGCCGAGGGGAGGTCGGCCGATAATGAGCAGTTCTTC. Its protein is CSAEGRSADNEQFF.

The chain has TRBV28 and TRBJ2-5; 12 nucleotides align to TRBD2. This CDR3 contains 15 residues. Germline lookup yields CDR1 MDHEN and CDR2 SYDVKM. The J segment lost 4 bases and the V segment lost 5 bases, leaving 5 bases of the junction unmatched. The CDR3 DNA sequence: TGTGCCAGCAGTCCCGCGACTAGCGGGAGAGAGACCCAGTACTTC. This codes for CASSPATSGRETQYF.

This clone has just one count. V usage is TRBV9 and J usage is TRBJ1-1; D perhaps matches TRBD1 (6 bases). The CDR3 sequence is 14 residues long. Per germline, CDR1 SGDLS and CDR2 YYNGEE. V lost 4 bases, J lost 4 bases, and 14 bases lay in between. CDR3 bases: TGTGCCAGCAGCTCCCAGGGGACGGTCACTGAAGCTTTCTTT. This encodes CASSSQGTVTEAFF.

The chain couples TRBV5-4 to TRBJ1-1; D remains unclear. Trimming left V 4 bases short and J 8 bases short, with 15 bases between. This CDR3 is built from 13 residues. CDR1 is SGHNT and CDR2 is YYREEE in the germline V gene (reference sequence). CDR3 sequence reads: CASSPRASREAFF. In DNA form, the CDR3 reads TGTGCCAGCAGCCCCCGGGCTTCGAGAGAAGCTTTCTTT.

The chain carries TRBV19 and TRBJ2-7, with TRBD2 matching over 8 bases. The ends lost 4 bases at V and 6 bases at J; junction bases unmatched: 8. The CDR3 extends over 14 amino acids. Germline CDR1 and CDR2: LNHDA and SQIVND (reference sequence). CDR3 coding DNA: TGTGCCAGTAGTACGCCGGGGGGGGATGGCGAGCAGTACTTC. Protein: CASSTPGGDGEQYF.

The V and J genes are TRBV5-4 and TRBJ2-3; 8 positions match TRBD1. V was pared by 2 bases and J by 5 bases, with 7 bases of the junction left unmatched. The germline CDR1 and CDR2 sequences are SGHNT and YYREEE (reference sequence). The CDR3 runs to 15 residues. CDR3 loop: CASSFRTGIKDTQYF. In DNA form, the CDR3 reads TGTGCCAGCAGCTTTCGGACAGGGATAAAAGATACGCAGTATTTT. Looking up the rest from reference TRBV5-4 and TRBJ2-3 gives the full variable domain: ETGVTQSPTHLIKTRGQQVTLRCSSQSGHNTVSWYQQALGQGPQFIFQYYREEENGRGNFPPRFSGLQFPNYSSELNVNALELDDSALYLCASSFRTGIKDTQYFGPGTRLTVL.

V gene TRBV11-2 combines with J gene TRBJ1-5; D may be TRBD1 (5 bases). The length of the CDR3 is 15 residues. V lost 8 bases, J lost 2 bases, and 16 bases lay in between. Germline lookup yields CDR1 SGHAT and CDR2 FQNNGV. The CDR3, as DNA: TGTGCCAGCCCCATAGAGGGGACCGGCAATCAGCCCCAGCATTTT. Translation: CASPIEGTGNQPQHF. The full variable domain, with the rest looked up from reference TRBV11-2 and TRBJ1-5, is EAGVAQSPRYKIIEKRQSVAFWCNPISGHATLYWYQQILGQGPKLLIQFQNNGVVDDSQLPKDRFSAERLKGVDSTLKIQPAKLEDSAVYLCASPIEGTGNQPQHFGDGTRLSIL.

The genes are TRBV7-2 and TRBJ1-1; a possible D gene is TRBD1 (6 bases). Trimming took off 2 bases at V and 3 bases at J, with 16 bases between the two ends. Germline V lookup: CDR1 SGHTA, CDR2 FQGNSA. The CDR3 totals 16 residues. CDR3 sequence reads: CASSLNIRGRDTEAFF. The DNA for the CDR3 is TGTGCCAGCAGCTTAAATATCAGGGGCCGTGACACTGAAGCTTTCTTT.

The chain links TRBV7-8 to TRBJ1-1, with TRBD1 as a possible D gene (5 bases). Trimming took off 1 base at V and 5 bases at J, with 11 bases between the two ends. CDR3 size: 14 residues. CDR1 is SGHVS, CDR2 FQNEAQ, per germline. The CDR3 spells CASSLGGVGTEAFF. Here the CDR3 DNA reads TGTGCCAGCAGCTTAGGGGGCGTGGGGACTGAAGCTTTCTTT.

J is TRBJ1-4 and V is TRBV6-5; D possibly corresponds to TRBD1 (6 bases). V was cut by 0 bases and J by 8 bases, with 13 bases left in between. The germline CDR1 and CDR2 sequences are MNHEY and SVGAGI. The CDR3 consists of 15 residues. Written as DNA, the CDR3 is TGTGCCAGCAGTTACTCTCTAGCGGGGGGCGAAAAACTGTTTTTT. This translates into CASSYSLAGGEKLFF.

The V and J genes are TRBV6-4 and TRBJ2-3; TRBD2 agrees at 13 bases. Germline CDR1 is MRHNA and CDR2 is SNTAGT. This CDR3 comprises 17 residues. V gave up 6 bases and J gave up 1 base; unmatched junction bases: 7. DNA of the CDR3: TGTGCCAGCAGCGAACTAGCGGGAGGGCGGGGCACAGATACGCAGTATTTT. As protein: CASSELAGGRGTDTQYF.

The CDR3 DNA reads as TGCAGCGCTTCGACAGGGGGCTACGAGCAGTACTTC. Amino acid sequence: CSASTGGYEQYF. The J gene is TRBJ2-7, the V gene TRBV29-1; 9 positions agree with TRBD1. The V gene end was trimmed by 7 bases and the J gene end by 3 bases; junction bases not matched to a gene: 4. The CDR3 covers 12 residues. Germline V gene data show CDR1 as SQVTM and CDR2 as ANQGSEA.

The chain joins TRBV7-9 to TRBJ1-1; D ambiguous. This CDR3 has 15 amino acids. Deletions cut 3 bases from V and 4 bases from J, with 15 bases between. Germline V gives CDR1 SEHNR, CDR2 FQNEAQ (reference sequence). The CDR3 protein is CASSFSGRRGTEAFF. CDR3 nucleotides: TGTGCCAGCAGCTTCTCCGGACGGCGGGGCACTGAAGCTTTCTTT.

The chain joins TRBV28 to TRBJ1-1, with TRBD1 matching over 10 bases. CDR1 and CDR2 from the germline V gene are MDHEN and SYDVKM. The CDR3 sequence is 13 residues long. Trimming cost V 4 bases and J 4 bases; bases outside gene matches: 0. The CDR3 protein is CASSWTGGTEAFF. The CDR3, as DNA: TGTGCCAGCAGTTGGACAGGGGGCACTGAAGCTTTCTTT.

The CDR3 nucleotides read TGTGCCAGCAGCCCGGGACAGCAAGAGACCCAGTACTTC. It is translated as CASSPGQQETQYF. The chain recombines TRBV7-3 with TRBJ2-5; 7 positions match TRBD1. CDR3 length: 13 residues. The germline V gene has CDR1 SGHTA and CDR2 FQGTGA. The V gene end was trimmed by 5 bases and the J gene end by 2 bases; junction bases not matched to a gene: 2.

CDR3 nucleotide sequence: TGCGCCAGCAGCCCTAGACGGCTGAACACTGAAGCTTTCTTT. Amino acids: CASSPRRLNTEAFF. The V call is TRBV5-1, the J call TRBJ1-1; D ambiguous. CDR1 and CDR2 from the germline V gene are SGHRS and YFSETQ. V shed 4 bases and J shed 0 bases, with 10 bases lying between them. CDR3 size: 14 residues.

The chain recombines TRBV7-2 with TRBJ1-2, with a tentative D call TRBD1 (6 bases). Between the trimmed V and J ends, which lost 5 bases and 5 bases, there was a span of 24 bases. In germline, CDR1 is SGHTA, CDR2 FQGNSA. This CDR3 is 17 amino acids long. The DNA of the CDR3 is TGTGCCAGCAGCCCCACTCCCGTTTTGGGGGCGGGATATGGCTACACCTTC. Its translation is CASSPTPVLGAGYGYTF.

V gene TRBV25-1 combines with J gene TRBJ1-2; D possibly corresponds to TRBD1 (5 bases). Germline V gene lookup returns CDR1 MGHDK and CDR2 SYGVNS. This CDR3 comprises 13 residues. Trimming pared 8 bases from V and 2 bases from J, leaving 12 bases between. The DNA for the CDR3 is TGTGCCAGCTCGGCAGGGTCAAACTATGGCTACACCTTC. Its protein product is CASSAGSNYGYTF.

This chain joins TRBV12-5 and TRBJ2-1; 9 nucleotides align to TRBD2. CDR1 is LGHNT, CDR2 FRNRAP, per germline. The CDR3 length is 17 residues. Trimming removed 5 bases from V and 1 base from J; junction bases left unmatched: 9. The CDR3 here is CASGPPGSGSSYNEQFF. CDR3 sequence (DNA): TGTGCTAGTGGTCCCCCGGGTAGCGGGAGTTCCTACAATGAGCAGTTCTTC. The full variable domain, rest sourced from reference TRBV12-5 and TRBJ2-1, is DARVTQTPRHKVTEMGQEVTMRCQPILGHNTVFWYRQTMMQGLELLAYFRNRAPLDDSGMPKDRFSAEMPDATLATLKIQPSEPRDSAVYFCASGPPGSGSSYNEQFFGPGTRLTVL.

The CDR3 region has the DNA TGTGCCAGTAGCCCGGGCTACAATGAGCAGTTCTTC. Residues: CASSPGYNEQFF. This chain connects TRBV19 to TRBJ2-1; no clear D. The CDR3 runs 12 residues. From germline, CDR1 is LNHDA and CDR2 SQIVND (reference sequence). V shed 6 bases and J shed 3 bases, with 6 bases lying between them.

The chain combines TRBV2 with TRBJ2-1; 7 bases line up with TRBD2. The CDR3 is 14 amino acids. CDR1 is SNHLY, CDR2 FYNNEI, per germline. Germline trimming cut 7 bases from V and 5 bases from J; bases unmatched to any gene: 8. CDR3 in amino acids: CASTREYGNNEQFF. As DNA, the CDR3 is TGTGCCAGCACGCGGGAGTATGGTAACAATGAGCAGTTCTTC.

The J gene is TRBJ2-2, the V gene TRBV18, with 7 bases aligning to TRBD1. This CDR3 contains 16 residues. CDR1 is KGHSH and CDR2 is LQKENI in the germline V gene. The ends lost 1 base at V and 0 bases at J; junction bases unmatched: 2. The CDR3 region is CASSPQGQTNTGELFF. Here the CDR3 DNA reads TGTGCCAGCTCACCACAGGGACAGACGAACACCGGGGAGCTGTTTTTT.

This clone was recorded only once. The rearrangement uses TRBV6-5 and TRBJ2-3, with TRBD1 matching over 10 bases. Germline CDR1 MNHEY, CDR2 SVGAGI. The CDR3 is 15 residues long. V was pared by 2 bases and J by 4 bases, with 3 bases of the junction left unmatched. The CDR3 DNA reads as TGTGCCAGCAGTTACAGTGGACAGGGGGCAGATACGCAGTATTTT. Protein product: CASSYSGQGADTQYF.